The entry below describes one T cell receptor beta chain. Trimming took off 4 bases at V and 4 bases at J, with 18 bases between the two ends. The V gene's germline CDR1 is SGHAT and CDR2 FQNNGV. There are 16 residues in the CDR3. The sample originates from a study of blood T cells in healthy people across ages. A second PCR of 7 to 11 cycles used a sample-barcoded 5' primer and a J-beta primer mix. TCRdb re-called the 5' RACE reads with MiXCR, one entry per CDR3 protein. Of about 650,000 distinct CDR3 sequences in the sample, over 40% are singletons; the top ten hold roughly 13%. The sequence was obtained from a woman older than 75 in good health. Sample: blood. J is TRBJ2-3 and V is TRBV11-2, with D possibly TRBD2 on 5 matching bases. DNA for the CDR3: TGTGCCAGCAGCTCCTACGGACGGGGAAGTGCAGATACGCAGTATTTT. This gives the protein CASSSYGRGSADTQYF.